These 30 T cell receptor beta chains originate from one sample sequenced in a study of T cells in Graves' hyperthyroidism and ophthalmopathy (dated by TCRdb to about 2019). Libraries were prepared through multiplex PCR. Sequencing instrument: Illumina HiSeq 2000. The TCR beta CDR3 regions were amplified from RNA transcripts. The TCR CDR3 was subjected to a first round of RT-PCR using the HTBI primer set and the Qiagen OneStep RT-PCR kit. TCRdb reprocessed the public reads (quality trimming at Q25 with fastp, clone calling with MiXCR) and kept in-frame beta chains. When rows share a CDR3 protein, they turn into one entry using the most common DNA and genes. This sample has about 700,000 distinct CDR3 sequences in its table, and roughly 15% of those were observed once. Of the sample, approximately 10% is held by the ten largest clones. Material: blood. All receptors derive from a woman younger than 30 with Graves' hyperthyroidism.

The V gene is TRBV27, the J gene TRBJ2-5, with D perhaps TRBD2 (7 bases). Deletions cut 2 bases from V and 5 bases from J, with 18 bases between. CDR3 size: 16 residues. The germline V gene has CDR1 MNHEY and CDR2 SMNVEV (reference sequence). The CDR3 spells CASSLRTWGGWETQYF. The CDR3 coding sequence is TGTGCCAGCAGTTTAAGAACCTGGGGGGGCTGGGAGACCCAGTACTTC.

This clonotype was detected many times. The CDR3 reads CASSSGQGRSGYTF. The CDR3 DNA sequence: TGTGCCAGCAGTTCCGGACAGGGTCGAAGTGGCTACACCTTC. This chain joins TRBV12-3 or TRBV12-4 and TRBJ1-2, with 8 nucleotides matching TRBD1. The CDR3 is 14 residues long. J was trimmed by 7 bases and V by 4 bases; bases with no gene match: 8.

This clonotype has more than one count but fewer than ten. The chain couples TRBV7-2 to TRBJ2-7; TRBD2 agrees at 15 bases. Per germline, CDR1 SGHTA and CDR2 FQGNSA. After removal of 5 bases from V and 4 bases from J, the junction contained 9 bases not matched to a gene. This CDR3 spans 17 amino acids. The CDR3 is CASSPTGLAGGQYEQYF. The CDR3 nucleotides read TGTGCCAGCAGCCCTACTGGACTAGCGGGAGGGCAGTACGAGCAGTACTTC.

This clonotype has a count of ten or more. V is TRBV20-1 and J is TRBJ2-7; weak D call: TRBD2 (5 bases). This CDR3 is 14 amino acids long. Trimming removed 6 bases from V and 3 bases from J, with 18 bases in between. Germline assignment: CDR1 DFQATT and CDR2 SNEGSKA (reference sequence). The DNA for the CDR3 is TGCAGTGCCACCCTGGGCCTAACTAGCTACGAGCAGTACTTC. It specifies CSATLGLTSYEQYF.

This clonotype was seen many times. The rearrangement joins TRBV11-2 to TRBJ2-2; TRBD2 is a possible D gene (6 bases). The germline V gene has CDR1 SGHAT and CDR2 FQNNGV. V lost 4 bases to trimming and J lost 1 base, with 10 bases between them. CDR3 length: 15 amino acids. CDR3 in DNA: TGTGCCAGCAGCTCCCGGAGGGAGAACACCGGGGAGCTGTTTTTT. Translated, it gives CASSSRRENTGELFF.

This clonotype appeared a few times. V is TRBV6-5 and J is TRBJ2-5; the D is unclear. In germline, CDR1 is MNHEY, CDR2 SVGAGI. The CDR3 length is 16 residues. Trimming pared 0 bases from V and 2 bases from J, leaving 13 bases between. The CDR3 DNA sequence: TGTGCCAGCAGTTACTCAGGTCGGGCAGGTCAAGAGACCCAGTACTTC. Translating it yields CASSYSGRAGQETQYF.

Concerning this clonotype: This may come from a read error, since a much larger clone is one base off. The chain is built from TRBV20-1 and TRBJ1-1; no clear D. The CDR3 consists of 14 residues. The germline gives CDR1 DFQATT, CDR2 SNEGSKA (reference sequence). V was cut by 0 bases and J by 6 bases, with 14 bases left in between. The DNA for the CDR3 is TGCAGTGCTAGAGATCGTCTTCGGCTTGCTGAAGCTTTCTTT. It encodes CSARDRLRLAEAFF.

The chain couples TRBV6-5 to TRBJ2-1, with 9 nucleotides matching TRBD2. This CDR3 spans 16 amino acids. The V segment lost 0 bases and the J segment 7 bases; nucleotides outside the gene matches: 7. Germline V gene data show CDR1 as MNHEY and CDR2 as SVGAGI. CDR3 sequence reads: CASSYSPLAGWNEQFF. DNA of the CDR3: TGTGCCAGCAGTTACTCGCCGCTAGCGGGATGGAATGAGCAGTTCTTC.

There are many counts of this clonotype. The J gene is TRBJ2-3, the V gene TRBV2; D is perhaps TRBD2 (5 bases). The CDR3 has 15 amino acids. CDR1 is SNHLY and CDR2 is FYNNEI in the germline V gene. V lost 7 bases, J lost 0 bases, and 14 bases lay in between. The DNA for the CDR3 is TGTGCCAGCAAGGGCCAGCGGTCTAGCACAGATACGCAGTATTTT. This sequence encodes CASKGQRSSTDTQYF.

In its sample, this clonotype was seen once. The rearrangement uses TRBV29-1 and TRBJ2-5; 9 nucleotides line up with TRBD1. Germline CDR1 and CDR2: SQVTM and ANQGSEA. The CDR3 spans 12 residues. After removal of 0 bases from V and 14 bases from J, the junction contained 7 bases not matched to a gene. The CDR3 region is CSVEDRRDRVYF. For the CDR3, the DNA is TGCAGCGTTGAAGATCGTAGGGACAGGGTATACTTC.

There are many counts of this clonotype. This chain joins TRBV27 and TRBJ2-7; no clear D. With 4 bases removed from V and 5 bases from J, the gap between germline ends came to 12 bases. Per germline, CDR1 MNHEY and CDR2 SMNVEV (reference sequence). The CDR3 sequence is 13 residues long. The CDR3 DNA follows: TGTGCCAGCAGTTACGACTGGCGTAACGAGCAGTACTTC. This codes for CASSYDWRNEQYF.

In its sample, this clonotype was seen many times. The chain has TRBV27 and TRBJ2-1; TRBD2 matches 7 bases. The J segment lost 8 bases and the V segment lost 4 bases, leaving 8 bases of the junction unmatched. The CDR3 runs to 14 residues. Germline assignment: CDR1 MNHEY and CDR2 SMNVEV (reference sequence). CDR3 in amino acids: CASSSLTSFHEQFF. In nucleotides, the CDR3 is TGTGCCAGCAGTTCCCTGACTAGCTTCCATGAGCAGTTCTTC.

The chain links TRBV29-1 to TRBJ2-7, with TRBD2 as a possible D gene (7 bases). This CDR3 spans 14 amino acids. With 5 bases removed from V and 2 bases from J, the gap between germline ends came to 16 bases. Germline loops: CDR1 SQVTM, CDR2 ANQGSEA. The CDR3: CSVHGGAHAYEQYF. The CDR3 DNA is TGCAGCGTTCATGGGGGGGCCCACGCCTACGAGCAGTACTTC.

This clonotype was observed at least ten times. The J gene is TRBJ2-3, the V gene TRBV18, with D uncertain. Trimming took off 3 bases at V and 1 base at J, with 11 bases between the two ends. Per germline, CDR1 KGHSH and CDR2 LQKENI. The length of the CDR3 is 15 residues. The CDR3 here is CASSPFHVGTDTQYF. The CDR3 region has the DNA TGTGCCAGCTCACCCTTTCACGTTGGCACAGATACGCAGTATTTT.

This clonotype turned up a few times. The chain links TRBV30 to TRBJ1-5; possibly TRBD1 for D (5 bases). Germline V gene lookup returns CDR1 GTSNPN and CDR2 SVGIG (reference sequence). The CDR3 runs 16 residues. Trimming cost V 0 bases and J 3 bases, with 15 bases left between them. The CDR3 sequence: CAWSVPGAGYNQPQHF. CDR3 coding DNA: TGTGCCTGGAGTGTCCCCGGGGCAGGGTACAATCAGCCCCAGCATTTT.

V is TRBV27 and J is TRBJ2-6; the D is unclear. CDR1 MNHEY and CDR2 SMNVEV come from the germline V gene (reference sequence). The CDR3 covers 15 residues. V was trimmed by 7 bases and J by 1 base, leaving 11 bases between them. This chain's CDR3 is CASTDYASGANVLTF. CDR3 nucleotides: TGTGCCAGCACGGATTATGCGTCTGGGGCCAACGTCCTGACTTTC. Looking up the rest from reference TRBV27 and TRBJ2-6 gives the full variable domain: EAQVTQNPRYLITVTGKKLTVTCSQNMNHEYMSWYRQDPGLGLRQIYYSMNVEVTDKGDVPEGYKVSRKEKRNFPLILESPSPNQTSLYFCASTDYASGANVLTFGAGSRLTVL.

This clonotype was observed at least ten times. The rearrangement links TRBV12-3 or TRBV12-4 to TRBJ2-7; D unresolved. The CDR3 sequence is 13 residues long. The germline V and J ends were trimmed by 6 bases and 1 base, with 10 bases remaining between them. CDR3 loop: CASSPSPSYEQYF. CDR3 sequence (DNA): TGTGCCAGCAGCCCTTCCCCATCCTACGAGCAGTACTTC.

The chain joins TRBV5-6 to TRBJ2-3; 13 bases are a match to TRBD2. The CDR3 consists of 17 residues. J was trimmed by 5 bases and V by 4 bases; bases with no gene match: 10. Germline CDR1 and CDR2: SGHDT and YYEEEE. The CDR3 nucleotides are TGTGCCAGCAGCCCAGGACTAGCGGGAGTGGTGAGAGATACGCAGTATTTT. Protein: CASSPGLAGVVRDTQYF.

V and J are TRBV6-1 and TRBJ2-1; tentative D call: TRBD2 (6 bases). Per the germline V gene, CDR1 is MNHNS and CDR2 is SASEGT. The V end lost 1 base, the J end lost 2 bases, and 9 bases lay between the germline ends. This CDR3 is built from 15 residues. The DNA of the CDR3 is TGTGCCAGCAGTGAAGGACTAGGTGCCTACAATGAGCAGTTCTTC. Protein: CASSEGLGAYNEQFF.

This clonotype was seen many times. This chain uses TRBV28 with TRBJ1-2, with D uncertain. Deletions cut 2 bases from V and 8 bases from J, with 9 bases between. Germline lookup yields CDR1 MDHEN and CDR2 SYDVKM. The CDR3 has 12 amino acids. The CDR3 nucleotides are TGTGCCAGCAGTTTAGGTCAAGGGGGCTACACCTTC. Amino acids: CASSLGQGGYTF.

The sample holds many counts of this clonotype. The V gene is TRBV11-2, the J gene TRBJ1-6; 9 bases agree with TRBD1. V trimming: 5 bases; J trimming: 12 bases; junction bases outside the gene matches: 8. CDR3 length equals 14 residues. Germline lookup yields CDR1 SGHAT and CDR2 FQNNGV. The CDR3 is CASSEDRGVGPLHF. The CDR3 coding sequence is TGTGCCAGCAGCGAAGACAGGGGGGTTGGACCCCTCCACTTT. The full variable domain, completed using reference TRBV11-2 and TRBJ1-6, is EAGVAQSPRYKIIEKRQSVAFWCNPISGHATLYWYQQILGQGPKLLIQFQNNGVVDDSQLPKDRFSAERLKGVDSTLKIQPAKLEDSAVYLCASSEDRGVGPLHFGNGTRLTVT.

At least ten counts were recorded for this clonotype. V and J are TRBV24-1 and TRBJ2-2, with no clear D. Trimming left V 5 bases short and J 1 base short, with 4 bases between. The CDR3 length is 13 residues. Looked up from germline, CDR1 is KGHDR and CDR2 is SFDVKD. The CDR3 loop reads CATSGGNTGELFF. The DNA for the CDR3 is TGTGCCACCAGTGGCGGGAACACCGGGGAGCTGTTTTTT.

The table lists this clonotype with many counts. The V gene is TRBV18, the J gene TRBJ1-3; unclear D gene. This CDR3 comprises 13 residues. The V end was cut by 8 bases, the J end by 0 bases, with 8 bases between. Germline lookup yields CDR1 KGHSH and CDR2 LQKENI. Here the CDR3 reads CASSPSSGNTIYF. For the CDR3, the DNA is TGTGCCAGCAGCCCCAGCTCTGGAAACACCATATATTTT.

Only one count was recorded for this clonotype. J is TRBJ1-4 and V is TRBV9; D gene uncertain. Germline CDR1 is SGDLS and CDR2 is YYNGEE. Between the trimmed V and J ends, which lost 0 bases and 1 base, there was a span of 4 bases. CDR3 size: 14 residues. The CDR3 DNA reads as TGTGCCAGCAGCGTAGGGCTAACTAATGAAAAACTGTTTTTT. Its translation: CASSVGLTNEKLFF.

The V call is TRBV30, the J call TRBJ2-7, with 8 positions matching TRBD1. The CDR3 spans 14 residues. Germline lookup yields CDR1 GTSNPN and CDR2 SVGIG (reference sequence). The J segment lost 4 bases and the V segment lost 1 base, leaving 6 bases of the junction unmatched. The CDR3 DNA sequence: TGTGCCTGGAGTGCGACAGGGGTCGGTTACGAGCAGTACTTC. Translation: CAWSATGVGYEQYF. Full variable domain (outside the CDR3, taken from reference TRBV30 and TRBJ2-7): SQTIHQWPATLVQPVGSPLSLECTVEGTSNPNLYWYRQAAGRGLQLLFYSVGIGQISSEVPQNLSASRPQDRQFILSSKKLLLSDSGFYLCAWSATGVGYEQYFGPGTRLTVT.

This clonotype was detected ten times or more. V and J are TRBV7-9 and TRBJ1-5; D ambiguous. The length of the CDR3 is 14 residues. In germline, CDR1 is SEHNR, CDR2 FQNEAQ (reference sequence). The V gene lost 4 bases and the J gene lost 4 bases, with 11 bases spanning the gap. As DNA, the CDR3 is TGTGCCAGCAGCTCGCACGGGGTAAATCAGCCCCAGCATTTT. Its protein is CASSSHGVNQPQHF.

This clonotype was picked up many times. The chain links TRBV11-2 to TRBJ2-3; weak D call: TRBD2 (6 bases). The ends were cut back, 3 bases at V and 4 bases at J, with 11 bases in the middle. Germline CDR1 reads SGHAT; CDR2 reads FQNNGV. This CDR3 has 14 residues. CDR3 DNA sequence: TGTGCCAGCAGCTTTACCGGACTATCAGATACGCAGTATTTT. Encoded protein: CASSFTGLSDTQYF.

This clonotype was detected a few times. The rearrangement joins TRBV7-3 to TRBJ2-7; 9 positions match TRBD2. J lost 2 bases, V lost 4 bases, and 6 bases had no gene match. Germline V lookup: CDR1 SGHTA, CDR2 FQGTGA. There are 15 residues in the CDR3. CDR3 DNA sequence: TGTGCCAGCAGCTCTGTAGCGGGAGAAACCTACGAGCAGTACTTC. It translates to CASSSVAGETYEQYF.

This clonotype was counted ten times or more. V and J are TRBV18 and TRBJ2-7; the D is unclear. The V gene lost 3 bases and the J gene lost 0 bases, with 12 bases spanning the gap. This CDR3 is built from 15 residues. Germline values: CDR1 KGHSH, CDR2 LQKENI. CDR3 in DNA: TGTGCCAGCTCACCGGATCAGATAAGCTCCTACGAGCAGTACTTC. Protein: CASSPDQISSYEQYF. Filled out from reference TRBV18 and TRBJ2-7, the complete variable domain reads NAGVMQNPRHLVRRRGQEARLRCSPMKGHSHVYWYRQLPEEGLKFMVYLQKENIIDESGMPKERFSAEFPKEGPSILRIQQVVRGDSAAYFCASSPDQISSYEQYFGPGTRLTVT.

This CDR3 is CASRLGGGGGSSDTF. The CDR3 nucleotides read TGTGCCAGCCGACTGGGGGGAGGGGGCGGATCTTCGGACACCTTC. This sequence joins TRBV28 and TRBJ1-2, with TRBD1 matching 7 bases. CDR1 is MDHEN, CDR2 SYDVKM, per germline. This CDR3 has 15 amino acids. With V trimmed by 8 bases and J by 12 bases, 21 bases remained unmatched.